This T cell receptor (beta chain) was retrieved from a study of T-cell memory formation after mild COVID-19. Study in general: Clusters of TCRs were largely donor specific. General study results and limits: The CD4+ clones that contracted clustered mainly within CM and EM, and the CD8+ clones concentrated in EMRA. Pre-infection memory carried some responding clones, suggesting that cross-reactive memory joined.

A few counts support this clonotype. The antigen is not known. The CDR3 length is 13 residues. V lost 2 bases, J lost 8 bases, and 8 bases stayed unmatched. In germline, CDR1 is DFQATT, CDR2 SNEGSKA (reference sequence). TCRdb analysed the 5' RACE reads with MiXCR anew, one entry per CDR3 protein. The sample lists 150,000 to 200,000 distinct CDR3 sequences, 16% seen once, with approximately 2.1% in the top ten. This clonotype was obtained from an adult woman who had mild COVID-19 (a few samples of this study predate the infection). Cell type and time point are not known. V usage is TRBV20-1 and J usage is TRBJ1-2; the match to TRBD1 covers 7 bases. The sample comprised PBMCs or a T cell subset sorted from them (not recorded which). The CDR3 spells CSARQITGAGYTF. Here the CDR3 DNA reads TGCAGTGCTAGACAAATAACAGGGGCGGGCTACACCTTC.